These T cell receptor beta chains were read from a single sample in a study of persistence of HIV-infected CD4 T cells. Data came from immunoSEQ multiplex PCR; TCRdb stores just in-frame clones and leaves some out. The data hold around 45,000 clones, with 80% to 95% observed a single time. No antigen has been identified for these receptors. Sample: CD4+ T cells sorted from PBMCs after roughly 19-hour stimulation, taken from a patient who received antiretroviral therapy. All receptors derive from an adult man with HIV who was CMV-seropositive. The CDR3 runs from the conserved cysteine through the conserved F or W. The order of the fields is CDR3 protein, CDR3 DNA, D gene, V gene, clone size, J gene. D genes are given only for firm matches. Part of the rows lack a size; the others show once, few, many or a class for expanded clones.

CASSTGQIDETQYF,TGCGCCAGCAGCACGGGACAGATCGATGAGACCCAGTACTTC,TRBD1,TRBV5-1,once,TRBJ2-5
CASSQDGEAYYEQYF,TGCGCCAGCAGCCAAGATGGGGAGGCCTACTACGAGCAGTACTTC,NA,TRBV4-1,NA,TRBJ2-7
CASSKAGGPNEQFF,TGTGCCAGCAGCAAAGCGGGGGGGCCTAATGAGCAGTTCTTC,TRBD2,TRBV3-1/TRBV3-2,NA,TRBJ2-1
CASSPVGIGGYEQYF,TGTGCCAGCAGCCCCGTGGGGATTGGGGGTTACGAGCAGTACTTC,NA,TRBV28,NA,TRBJ2-7
CASSVGVTEAFF,TGTGCCAGCAGCGTAGGCGTTACTGAAGCTTTCTTT,NA,TRBV9,NA,TRBJ1-1
CASSLVGLAGGNYEQYF,TGTGCCAGCAGCTTGGTTGGCCTCGCAGGGGGAAACTACGAGCAGTACTTC,TRBD1,TRBV5-4,NA,TRBJ2-7
CASSKDGGLSNTGELFF,TGTGCCAGTAGTAAGGACGGGGGTCTTTCGAACACCGGGGAGCTGTTTTTT,NA,TRBV19,NA,TRBJ2-2
CSARNGGLEFF,TGCAGTGCTAGAAACGGGGGGTTAGAGTTCTTC,TRBD2,TRBV20-1,NA,TRBJ2-1
CASSLGSRSSYEQYF,TGTGCCAGCAGCTTAGGCTCACGGAGCTCCTACGAGCAGTACTTC,NA,TRBV7-2,NA,TRBJ2-7
CASRQGNWVDTQYF,TGTGCCAGCAGGCAAGGGAATTGGGTTGATACGCAGTATTTT,NA,TRBV28,NA,TRBJ2-3
CASGRGGSTDTQYF,TGTGCCAGTGGTCGCGGGGGGAGCACAGATACGCAGTATTTT,TRBD2,TRBV28,NA,TRBJ2-3
CASRDSYNEQFF,TGTGCCAGCAGGGACAGTTACAATGAGCAGTTCTTC,NA,TRBV2,NA,TRBJ2-1
CASSRTSGGTTYNEQFF,TGTGCCAGCAGCCGGACTAGCGGGGGGACAACCTACAATGAGCAGTTCTTC,TRBD2,TRBV4-2,NA,TRBJ2-1
CASSPGLAKNIQYF,TGTGCCAGCTCACCGGGGCTAGCCAAAAACATTCAGTACTTC,NA,TRBV18,NA,TRBJ2-4
CASRQISNTGELFF,TGTGCCAGCAGGCAGATTTCAAACACCGGGGAGCTGTTTTTT,NA,TRBV28,NA,TRBJ2-2
CASSQSPPGVRSDTQYF,TGTGCCAGCAGCCAATCCCCTCCGGGGGTTAGGTCAGATACGCAGTATTTT,NA,TRBV3-1/TRBV3-2,once,TRBJ2-3
CASSVGHYYEQYF,TGTGCCAGTAGTGTGGGACATTACTACGAGCAGTACTTC,NA,TRBV19,NA,TRBJ2-7
CASTGALNTEAFF,TGTGCCAGCACAGGGGCTCTGAACACTGAAGCTTTCTTT,NA,TRBV2,NA,TRBJ1-1
CASSEGSGTNEKLFF,TGTGCCAGCAGTGAAGGTTCGGGGACTAATGAAAAACTGTTTTTT,NA,TRBV6-1,NA,TRBJ1-4
CASSPGQGASYEQYF,TGTGCCAGCTCACCAGGACAGGGGGCGAGCTACGAGCAGTACTTC,TRBD1,TRBV18,NA,TRBJ2-7
CASSRDISDSPLHF,TGTGCCAGCAGCCGGGACATAAGCGATTCACCCCTCCACTTT,NA,TRBV3-1/TRBV3-2,NA,TRBJ1-6
CASSKLRGPRDTQYF,TGTGCCAGCAGCAAATTGCGGGGGCCCAGAGATACGCAGTATTTT,NA,TRBV21-1,NA,TRBJ2-3
CASSLKFPVSEQYF,TGTGCCAGCAGTTTGAAGTTCCCAGTCTCGGAGCAGTACTTC,NA,TRBV27,NA,TRBJ2-7
CASELPRTGAYEQYF,TGTGCCAGCGAACTCCCCCGGACAGGGGCCTACGAGCAGTACTTC,TRBD1,TRBV6-6,NA,TRBJ2-7
CSARRAGEQYF,TGCAGTGCTCGTAGGGCTGGTGAGCAGTACTTC,NA,TRBV20-1,NA,TRBJ2-7
CAWARGFQYGYTF,TGTGCCTGGGCGCGGGGATTTCAATATGGCTACACCTTC,NA,TRBV30,NA,TRBJ1-2
CASSKRWSGLISSGANVLTF,TGTGCCAGCAGCAAAAGATGGTCGGGACTCATCAGCTCTGGGGCCAACGTCCTGACTTTC,NA,TRBV21-1,NA,TRBJ2-6
CASSLSNTEAFF,TGTGCCAGCAGCTTGTCGAACACTGAAGCTTTCTTT,NA,TRBV5-6,NA,TRBJ1-1
CASSGAIDRSISGNTIYF,TGTGCCAGCAGTGGGGCCATCGACAGGTCTATCTCTGGAAACACCATATATTTT,NA,TRBV6-1,NA,TRBJ1-3
CASTNPAGANTGELFF,TGCGCCAGCACTAATCCGGCAGGCGCGAACACCGGGGAGCTGTTTTTT,NA,TRBV5-1,NA,TRBJ2-2
CASSLEAGGYTGELFF,TGTGCCAGCAGCTTAGAAGCGGGGGGATACACCGGGGAGCTGTTTTTT,TRBD2,TRBV7-8,NA,TRBJ2-2
CASSQGNTQYF,TGCGCCAGCAGCCAGGGGAATACGCAGTATTTT,NA,TRBV5-1,NA,TRBJ2-3
CATSRLGFMDTQYF,TGTGCCACCAGCAGGCTGGGCTTCATGGATACGCAGTATTTT,NA,TRBV15,NA,TRBJ2-3
CASSLSNSGGVSTQYF,TGTGCCAGCAGCTTAAGCAATAGCGGGGGGGTTTCTACGCAGTATTTT,TRBD2,TRBV7-2,NA,TRBJ2-3
CSGKQGARGTDTQYF,TGCAGCGGGAAACAGGGGGCGCGTGGCACAGATACGCAGTATTTT,TRBD1,TRBV29-1,NA,TRBJ2-3
CASSLVPRHYEQYF,TGTGCCAGCAGCTTGGTTCCCAGGCACTACGAGCAGTACTTC,NA,TRBV5-4,NA,TRBJ2-7
CAWTPRGGYQPQHF,TGTGCCTGGACCCCCAGGGGGGGCTATCAGCCCCAGCATTTT,TRBD1,TRBV30,NA,TRBJ1-5
CASSFGTIGTGELFF,TGCGCCAGCAGCTTCGGGACTATCGGTACCGGGGAGCTGTTTTTT,TRBD2,TRBV5-1,NA,TRBJ2-2
CASSYYRGGNTIYF,TGTGCCAGCAGTTACTACAGAGGCGGAAACACCATATATTTT,NA,TRBV6-5,NA,TRBJ1-3
CATSPRRGGDTQYF,TGTGCCACCTCCCCCCGGCGGGGGGGTGATACGCAGTATTTT,TRBD2,TRBV19,NA,TRBJ2-3
CASSPQPTHSGNTIYF,TGTGCCAGCAGCCCCCAACCGACACACTCTGGAAACACCATATATTTT,NA,TRBV7-3,NA,TRBJ1-3
CASSPGGGEKLFF,TGTGCCAGCAGCCCTGGCGGGGGAGAAAAACTGTTTTTT,NA,TRBV4-2,NA,TRBJ1-4
CASSDLDRGHEQYF,TGTGCCAGTAGTGATTTGGACAGGGGTCACGAGCAGTACTTC,TRBD1,TRBV19,few,TRBJ2-7
CASSYWGGGRNEQFF,TGTGCCAGCAGTTACTGGGGCGGGGGGAGGAATGAGCAGTTCTTC,TRBD2,TRBV6-2/TRBV6-3,NA,TRBJ2-1
CASSTGQELTDTQYF,TGTGCCAGCAGCACCGGACAGGAACTCACAGATACGCAGTATTTT,TRBD1,TRBV7-3,NA,TRBJ2-3
CASSIIDATGNTIYF,TGTGCCAGTAGTATAATTGACGCTACTGGAAACACCATATATTTT,NA,TRBV19,NA,TRBJ1-3
CASSIPGEDIRYTF,TGTGCCAGTAGTATTCCCGGGGAAGATATACGCTACACCTTC,NA,TRBV19,NA,TRBJ1-2
CASSPRASDEKLFF,TGCGCCAGCAGCCCCCGGGCCTCTGATGAAAAACTGTTTTTT,NA,TRBV5-1,NA,TRBJ1-4
CASSLATGAGHEQYF,TGTGCCAGCAGCTTAGCCACAGGGGCTGGGCACGAGCAGTACTTC,TRBD1,TRBV11-3,NA,TRBJ2-7
CASSQVAGTRDTQYF,TGCGCCAGCAGCCAAGTGGCAGGGACGCGGGATACGCAGTATTTT,NA,TRBV4-1,NA,TRBJ2-3